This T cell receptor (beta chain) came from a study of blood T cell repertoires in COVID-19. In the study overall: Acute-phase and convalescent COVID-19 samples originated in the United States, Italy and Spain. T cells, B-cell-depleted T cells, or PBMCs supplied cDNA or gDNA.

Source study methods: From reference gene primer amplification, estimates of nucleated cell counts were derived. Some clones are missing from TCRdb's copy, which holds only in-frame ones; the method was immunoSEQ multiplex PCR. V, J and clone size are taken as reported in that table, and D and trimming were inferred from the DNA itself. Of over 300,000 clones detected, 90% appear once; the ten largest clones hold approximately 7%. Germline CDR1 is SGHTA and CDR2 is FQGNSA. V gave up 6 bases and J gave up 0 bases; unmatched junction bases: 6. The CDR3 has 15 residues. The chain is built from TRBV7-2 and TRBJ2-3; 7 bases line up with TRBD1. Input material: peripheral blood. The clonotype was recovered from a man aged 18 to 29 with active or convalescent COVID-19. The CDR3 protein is CASRQRGLSTDTQYF. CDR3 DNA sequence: TGTGCCAGCAGGCAAAGGGGGCTCAGCACAGATACGCAGTATTTT.